The source of this T cell receptor (beta chain) is a study of blood T cell repertoires in COVID-19. The method was immunoSEQ multiplex PCR; TCRdb's version includes in-frame clones alone and lacks a portion of them. The data show about 330,000 clones, approximately 90% seen once. Participants' own reports of clinical history determined their cohort assignment. Sequencing was done on a sample of PBMCs or T cells enriched from blood (not recorded which). The receptor was isolated from a woman aged 18-29 years who had recovered from COVID-19.

CDR3 nucleotide sequence: TGTGCCAGCAGCTTGGCCGGGATGACATCTAGCACAGATACGCAGTATTTT. It encodes CASSLAGMTSSTDTQYF. The rearrangement links TRBV5-6 to TRBJ2-3; TRBD2 might be the D (5 bases). Germline CDR1 SGHDT, CDR2 YYEEEE. V lost 0 bases and J lost 0, with 14 bases in between. The CDR3 covers 17 residues.